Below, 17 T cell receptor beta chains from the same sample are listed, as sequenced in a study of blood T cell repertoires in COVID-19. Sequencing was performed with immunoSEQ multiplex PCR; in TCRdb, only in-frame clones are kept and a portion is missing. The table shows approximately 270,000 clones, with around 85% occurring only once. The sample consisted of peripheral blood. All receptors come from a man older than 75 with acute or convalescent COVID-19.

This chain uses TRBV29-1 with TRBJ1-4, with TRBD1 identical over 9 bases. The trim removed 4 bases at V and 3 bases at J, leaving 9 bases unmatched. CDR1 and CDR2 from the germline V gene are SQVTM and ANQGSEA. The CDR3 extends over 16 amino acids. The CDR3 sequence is CSVGNRGRLANEKLFF. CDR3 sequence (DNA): TGCAGCGTTGGAAACAGGGGGCGCTTAGCTAATGAAAAACTGTTTTTT.

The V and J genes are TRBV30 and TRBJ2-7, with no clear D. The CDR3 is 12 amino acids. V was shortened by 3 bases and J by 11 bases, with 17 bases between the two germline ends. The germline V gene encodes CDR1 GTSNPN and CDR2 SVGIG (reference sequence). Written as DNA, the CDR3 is TGTGCCTGGAGGACTTTAAGTCCCTGGGAGTACTTC. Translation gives CAWRTLSPWEYF.

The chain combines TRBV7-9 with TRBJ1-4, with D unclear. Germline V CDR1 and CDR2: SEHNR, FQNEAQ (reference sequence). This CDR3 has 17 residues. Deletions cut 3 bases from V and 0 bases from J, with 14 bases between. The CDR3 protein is CASSFTTSSSTNEKLFF. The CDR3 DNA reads TGTGCCAGCAGCTTCACCACCTCCAGTTCAACTAATGAAAAACTGTTTTTT.

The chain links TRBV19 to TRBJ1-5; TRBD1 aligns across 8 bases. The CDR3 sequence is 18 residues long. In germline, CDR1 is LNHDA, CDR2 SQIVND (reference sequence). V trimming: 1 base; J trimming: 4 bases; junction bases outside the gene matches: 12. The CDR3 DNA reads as TGTGCCAGTAGTATAGGAATACCGACAGGGGTCTCTAATCAGCCCCAGCATTTT. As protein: CASSIGIPTGVSNQPQHF.

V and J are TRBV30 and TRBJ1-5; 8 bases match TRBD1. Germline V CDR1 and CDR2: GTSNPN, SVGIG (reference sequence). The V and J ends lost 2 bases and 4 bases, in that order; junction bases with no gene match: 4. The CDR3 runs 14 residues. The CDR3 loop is CAWSTGQGNQPQHF. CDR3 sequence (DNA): TGTGCCTGGAGTACCGGACAGGGAAATCAGCCCCAGCATTTT. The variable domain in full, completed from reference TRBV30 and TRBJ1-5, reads SQTIHQWPATLVQPVGSPLSLECTVEGTSNPNLYWYRQAAGRGLQLLFYSVGIGQISSEVPQNLSASRPQDRQFILSSKKLLLSDSGFYLCAWSTGQGNQPQHFGDGTRLSIL.

CDR3 DNA: TGTGCCAGCACATCGGGACAATTGTTGGGTGGAAACACCATATATTTT. Its translation is CASTSGQLLGGNTIYF. The chain has TRBV7-8 and TRBJ1-3; possibly TRBD1 for D (6 bases). The CDR3 loop spans 16 amino acids. V gave up 7 bases and J gave up 3 bases, with 19 bases separating them. Germline values: CDR1 SGHVS, CDR2 FQNEAQ.

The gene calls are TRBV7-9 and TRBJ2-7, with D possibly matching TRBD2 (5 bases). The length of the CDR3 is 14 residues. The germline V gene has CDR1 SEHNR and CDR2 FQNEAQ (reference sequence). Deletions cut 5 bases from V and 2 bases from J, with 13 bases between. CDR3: CASSPMDFPYEQYF. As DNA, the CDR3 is TGTGCCAGCAGCCCAATGGACTTCCCCTACGAGCAGTACTTC.

CDR3 in amino acids: CASSHIGTGVGSPLHF. In nucleotides, the CDR3 is TGTGCCAGCAGTCATATCGGGACAGGGGTCGGGTCACCCCTCCACTTT. The chain joins TRBV3-1 (or the pseudogene TRBV3-2) to TRBJ1-6; 10 bases map to TRBD1. Germline V lookup: CDR1 LGHDT, CDR2 YNNKEL (reference sequence). CDR3 length: 16 amino acids. V shed 6 bases and J 10 bases; nucleotides not matched to a gene: 12.

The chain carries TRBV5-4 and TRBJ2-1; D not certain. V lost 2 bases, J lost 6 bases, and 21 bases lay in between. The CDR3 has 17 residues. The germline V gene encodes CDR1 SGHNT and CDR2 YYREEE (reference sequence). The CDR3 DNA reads TGTGCCAGCAGCTTCCTCCTAACAGCTGATGCTATCAATGAGCAGTTCTTC. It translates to CASSFLLTADAINEQFF.

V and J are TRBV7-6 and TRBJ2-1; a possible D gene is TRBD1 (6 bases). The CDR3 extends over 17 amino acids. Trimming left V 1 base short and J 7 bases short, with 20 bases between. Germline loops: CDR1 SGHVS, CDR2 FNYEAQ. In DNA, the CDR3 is TGTGCCAGCAGCTTAGAGTTCGGGGCCCCTCAGGGGAATGAGCAGTTCTTC. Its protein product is CASSLEFGAPQGNEQFF. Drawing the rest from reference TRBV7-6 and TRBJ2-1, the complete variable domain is GAGVSQSPRYKVTKRGQDVALRCDPISGHVSLYWYRQALGQGPEFLTYFNYEAQQDKSGLPNDRFSAERPEGSISTLTIQRTEQRDSAMYRCASSLEFGAPQGNEQFFGPGTRLTVL.

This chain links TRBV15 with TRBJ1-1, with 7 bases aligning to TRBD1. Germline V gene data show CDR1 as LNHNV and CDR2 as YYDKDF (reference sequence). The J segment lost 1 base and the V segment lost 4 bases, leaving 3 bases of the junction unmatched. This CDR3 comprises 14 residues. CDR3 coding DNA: TGTGCCACCAGCAAAGGGGACAGGAACACTGAAGCTTTCTTT. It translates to CATSKGDRNTEAFF.

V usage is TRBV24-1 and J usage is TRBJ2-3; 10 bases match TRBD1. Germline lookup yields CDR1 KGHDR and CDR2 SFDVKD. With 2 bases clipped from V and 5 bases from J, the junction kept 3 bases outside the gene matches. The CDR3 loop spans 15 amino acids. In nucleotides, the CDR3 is TGTGCCACCAGTGATTATGGGACAGGGGTAGATACGCAGTATTTT. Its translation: CATSDYGTGVDTQYF.

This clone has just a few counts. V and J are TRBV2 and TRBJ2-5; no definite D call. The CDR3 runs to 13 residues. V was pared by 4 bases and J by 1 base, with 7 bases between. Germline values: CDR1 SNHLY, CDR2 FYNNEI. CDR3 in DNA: TGTGCCAGCAGTGGTGGCAGCCAAGAGACCCAGTACTTC. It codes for CASSGGSQETQYF.

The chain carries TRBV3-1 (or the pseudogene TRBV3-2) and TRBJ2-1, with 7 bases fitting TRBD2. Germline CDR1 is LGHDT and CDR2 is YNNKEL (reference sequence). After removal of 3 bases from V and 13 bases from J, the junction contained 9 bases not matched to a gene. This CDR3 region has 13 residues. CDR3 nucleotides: TGTGCCAGCAGCCACGGAAGCCGGGACTACCAGTTCTTC. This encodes CASSHGSRDYQFF.

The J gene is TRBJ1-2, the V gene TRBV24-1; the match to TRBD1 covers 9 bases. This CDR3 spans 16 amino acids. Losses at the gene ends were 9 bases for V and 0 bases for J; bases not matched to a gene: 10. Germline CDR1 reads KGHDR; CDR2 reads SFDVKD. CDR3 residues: CATSPGQGAANYGYTF. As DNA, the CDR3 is TGTGCCACCTCACCGGGACAGGGAGCCGCTAACTATGGCTACACCTTC.

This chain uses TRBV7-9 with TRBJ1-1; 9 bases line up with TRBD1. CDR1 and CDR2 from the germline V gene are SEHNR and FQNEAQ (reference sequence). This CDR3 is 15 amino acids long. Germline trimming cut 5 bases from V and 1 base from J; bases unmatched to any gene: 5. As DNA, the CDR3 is TGTGCCAGCAGCCGTCCGGGACAGGGGAACACTGAAGCTTTCTTT. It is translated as CASSRPGQGNTEAFF.

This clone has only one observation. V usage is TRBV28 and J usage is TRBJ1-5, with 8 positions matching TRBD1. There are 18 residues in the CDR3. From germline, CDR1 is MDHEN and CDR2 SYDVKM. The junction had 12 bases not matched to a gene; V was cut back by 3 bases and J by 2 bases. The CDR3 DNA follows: TGTGCCAGCAGTTTTGGCCCCGGACAGGGATTTGGCAATCAGCCCCAGCATTTT. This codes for CASSFGPGQGFGNQPQHF.